These T cell receptor beta chains were read from a single sample in a study of post-analysis software for immune sequencing data. TCRdb analysed the PCR reads with MiXCR anew, one entry per CDR3 protein. The sample carries about 160,000 distinct CDR3 sequences, roughly 35% recorded once. This sample comprised blood, obtained after autologous hematopoietic stem cell transplantation. These receptors were collected from a girl aged 10-17 years with multiple sclerosis. CDR3s leave out the opening cysteine and the closing phenylalanine or tryptophan. A D gene is named only where the DNA matches it firmly. Not all rows give a size; the values are once, few, many and, for expanded clones, a class.

abundance	v_gene	j_gene	d_gene	CDR3aa
.	TRBV11-2	TRBJ2-7	.	ASGLVPSYEQY
few	TRBV5-1	TRBJ2-7	.	ASSLAQGGYEQY
.	TRBV7-9	TRBJ2-3	.	ASSPTGARDTQY
few	TRBV7-2	TRBJ1-2	.	ASSSTGFGYGYT
few	TRBV20-1	TRBJ2-1	.	SANLARGAYNEQF
few	TRBV4-3	TRBJ2-7	.	ASSLPGGGFHYYEQY
few	TRBV5-1	TRBJ2-1	.	ASSLIRAIRINEQF
few	TRBV28	TRBJ2-3	TRBD2	ASSGPGLAGDTQY
few	TRBV20-1	TRBJ2-1	.	SASYTDSYNEQF
.	TRBV7-2	TRBJ2-3	.	ASSAGAWAGDTQY
.	TRBV11-2	TRBJ2-7	.	ASSSGPPIKTYYEQY
.	TRBV29-1	TRBJ2-5	.	SVVGPHRTQETQY
.	TRBV7-2	TRBJ2-7	.	ASSQRGVDEQY
.	TRBV5-5	TRBJ1-2	TRBD1	VSSPDRGGYGYT
.	TRBV7-8	TRBJ1-6	.	ASSLLLGARNSPLH
.	TRBV5-1	TRBJ2-2	TRBD1	ASSLGTGVGELF
.	TRBV20-1	TRBJ2-5	.	SAGSRGQETQY
.	TRBV12-3/TRBV12-4	TRBJ2-3	.	ASSWESTDMQY
.	TRBV24-1	TRBJ2-7	TRBD2	ATSAAGVPYEQY
many	TRBV29-1	TRBJ2-7	.	SVEGEGSSYEQY
.	TRBV7-2	.	TRBD1	ASSPDRGGHEQY
many	TRBV7-3	TRBJ2-2	TRBD1	ASSLDRGHSTTGELF
.	TRBV27	TRBJ2-1	.	ASPLGNEQF
few	TRBV20-1	TRBJ2-1	TRBD2	SARVAGTYNEQF
once	TRBV5-1	TRBJ2-5	TRBD2	ASSLGLAGGYPQETQY
.	TRBV7-2	TRBJ2-1	TRBD1	ASSTGQGRNEQF